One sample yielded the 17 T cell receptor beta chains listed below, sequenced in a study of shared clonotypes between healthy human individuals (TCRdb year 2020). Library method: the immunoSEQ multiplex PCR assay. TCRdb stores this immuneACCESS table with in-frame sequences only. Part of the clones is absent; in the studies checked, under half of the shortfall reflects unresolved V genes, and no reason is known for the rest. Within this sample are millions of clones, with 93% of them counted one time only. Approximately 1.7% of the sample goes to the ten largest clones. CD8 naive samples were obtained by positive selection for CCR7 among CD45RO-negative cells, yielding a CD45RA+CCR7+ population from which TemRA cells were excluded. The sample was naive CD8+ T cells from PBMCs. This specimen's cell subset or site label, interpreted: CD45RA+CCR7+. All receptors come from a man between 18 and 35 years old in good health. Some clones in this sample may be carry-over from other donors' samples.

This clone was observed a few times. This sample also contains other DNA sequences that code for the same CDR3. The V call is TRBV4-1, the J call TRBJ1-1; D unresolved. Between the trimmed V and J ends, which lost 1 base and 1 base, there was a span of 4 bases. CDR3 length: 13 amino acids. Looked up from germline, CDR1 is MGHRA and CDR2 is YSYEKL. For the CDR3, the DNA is TGCGCCAGCAGCCAAGTATCGAACACTGAAGCTTTCTTT. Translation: CASSQVSNTEAFF.

CDR3 loop: CASSFRLAGSRETQYF. In nucleotides, the CDR3 is TGTGCCAGCAGTTTTCGTCTAGCGGGATCCCGGGAGACCCAGTACTTC. The chain recombines TRBV27 with TRBJ2-5; 9 bases fit TRBD2. V shed 3 bases, J shed 5 bases, and the junction held 10 bases outside the gene matches. Germline V gives CDR1 MNHEY, CDR2 SMNVEV (reference sequence). The CDR3 is 16 amino acids.

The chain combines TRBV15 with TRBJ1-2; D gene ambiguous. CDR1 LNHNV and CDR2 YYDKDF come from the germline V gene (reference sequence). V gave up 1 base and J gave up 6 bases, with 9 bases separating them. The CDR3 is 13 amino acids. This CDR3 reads CATSRVSDDGYTF. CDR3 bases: TGTGCCACCAGCAGAGTTAGCGACGATGGCTACACCTTC.

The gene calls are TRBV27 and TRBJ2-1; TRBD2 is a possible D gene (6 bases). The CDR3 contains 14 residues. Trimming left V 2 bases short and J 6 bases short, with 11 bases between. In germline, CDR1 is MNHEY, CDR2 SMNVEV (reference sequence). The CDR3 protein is CASSLRLALNEQFF. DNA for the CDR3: TGTGCCAGCAGTTTAAGGCTAGCGCTCAATGAGCAGTTCTTC.

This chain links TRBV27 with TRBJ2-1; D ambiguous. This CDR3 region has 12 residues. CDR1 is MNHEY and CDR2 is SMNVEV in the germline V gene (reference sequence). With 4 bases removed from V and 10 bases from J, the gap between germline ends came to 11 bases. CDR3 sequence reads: CASSYNSWEQFF. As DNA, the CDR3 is TGTGCCAGCAGTTACAACAGTTGGGAGCAGTTCTTC.

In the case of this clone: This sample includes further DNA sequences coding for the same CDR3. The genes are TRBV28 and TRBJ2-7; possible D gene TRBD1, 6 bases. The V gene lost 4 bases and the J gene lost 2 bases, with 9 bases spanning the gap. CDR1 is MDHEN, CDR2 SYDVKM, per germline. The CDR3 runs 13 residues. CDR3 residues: CASSSGQPYEQYF. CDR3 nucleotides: TGTGCCAGCAGTTCCGGACAGCCCTACGAGCAGTACTTC.

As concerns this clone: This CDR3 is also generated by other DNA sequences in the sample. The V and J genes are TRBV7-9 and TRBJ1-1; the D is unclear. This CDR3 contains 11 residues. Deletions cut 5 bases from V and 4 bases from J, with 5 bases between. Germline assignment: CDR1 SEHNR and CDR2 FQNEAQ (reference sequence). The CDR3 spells CASSQGTEAFF. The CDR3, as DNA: TGTGCCAGCAGCCAAGGCACTGAAGCTTTCTTT.

The CDR3 bases are TGTGCCAGCGGACAAGAAGGGCCCCTCTACAATGAGCAGTTCTTC. It translates to CASGQEGPLYNEQFF. The chain has TRBV2 and TRBJ2-1; TRBD1 might be the D (5 bases). Trimming stripped 8 bases from V and 3 bases from J, with 17 bases between. The V gene's germline CDR1 is SNHLY and CDR2 FYNNEI. The CDR3 totals 15 residues.

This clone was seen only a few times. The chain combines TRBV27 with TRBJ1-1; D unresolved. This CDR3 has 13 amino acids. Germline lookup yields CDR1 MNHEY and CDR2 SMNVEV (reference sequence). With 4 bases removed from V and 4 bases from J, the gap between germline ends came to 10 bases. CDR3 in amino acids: CASSYRLGTEAFF. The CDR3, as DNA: TGTGCCAGCAGTTACCGGTTGGGCACTGAAGCTTTCTTT.

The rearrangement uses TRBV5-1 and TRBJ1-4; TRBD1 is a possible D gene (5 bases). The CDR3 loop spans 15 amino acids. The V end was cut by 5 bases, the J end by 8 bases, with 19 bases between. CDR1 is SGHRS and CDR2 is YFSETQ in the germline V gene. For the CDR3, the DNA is TGCGCCAGCAGACCAAGACCTTGGGAGGGGGAAAAACTGTTTTTT. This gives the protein CASRPRPWEGEKLFF.

The CDR3 sequence is CASQGTGWETQYF. CDR3 DNA: TGTGCCAGCCAGGGGACAGGCTGGGAGACCCAGTACTTC. The chain links TRBV11-1 to TRBJ2-5; TRBD1 matches 8 bases. The CDR3 is 13 amino acids. From germline, CDR1 is SGHAT and CDR2 FQDESV (reference sequence). Losses at the gene ends were 8 bases for V and 5 bases for J; bases not matched to a gene: 7.

The CDR3 reads CASSLAQGEEGQETQYF. The CDR3 region has the DNA TGTGCCAGCAGCTTAGCCCAGGGGGAGGAAGGCCAAGAGACCCAGTACTTC. This chain connects TRBV7-6 to TRBJ2-5, with D possibly TRBD1 on 7 matching bases. This CDR3 is built from 17 residues. Trimming stripped 0 bases from V and 1 base from J, with 15 bases between. Germline values: CDR1 SGHVS, CDR2 FNYEAQ.

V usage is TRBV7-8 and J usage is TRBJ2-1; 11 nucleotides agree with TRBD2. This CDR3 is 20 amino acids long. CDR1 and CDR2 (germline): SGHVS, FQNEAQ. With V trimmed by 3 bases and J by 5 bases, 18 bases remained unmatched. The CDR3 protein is CASSFSSFPTSGTINNEQFF. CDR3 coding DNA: TGTGCCAGCAGCTTTTCGTCCTTCCCGACTAGCGGGACAATAAACAATGAGCAGTTCTTC. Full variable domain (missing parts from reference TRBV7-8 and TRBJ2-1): GAGVSQSPRYKVAKRGQDVALRCDPISGHVSLFWYQQALGQGPEFLTYFQNEAQLDKSGLPSDRFFAERPEGSVSTLKIQRTQQEDSAVYLCASSFSSFPTSGTINNEQFFGPGTRLTVL.

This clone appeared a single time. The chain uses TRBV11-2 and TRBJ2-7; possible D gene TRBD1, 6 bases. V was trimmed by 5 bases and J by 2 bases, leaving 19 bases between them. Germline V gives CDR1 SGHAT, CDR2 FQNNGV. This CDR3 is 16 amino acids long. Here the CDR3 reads CASSDRRDKSTYEQYF. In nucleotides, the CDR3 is TGTGCCAGCAGCGACCGCCGGGACAAATCGACCTACGAGCAGTACTTC.

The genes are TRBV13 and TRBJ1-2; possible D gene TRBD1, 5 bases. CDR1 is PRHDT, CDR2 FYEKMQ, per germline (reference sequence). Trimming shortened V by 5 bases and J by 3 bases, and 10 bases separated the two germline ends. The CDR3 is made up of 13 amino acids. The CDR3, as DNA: TGTGCCAGCAGCGCGACAGATTACTATGGCTACACCTTC. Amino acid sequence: CASSATDYYGYTF.

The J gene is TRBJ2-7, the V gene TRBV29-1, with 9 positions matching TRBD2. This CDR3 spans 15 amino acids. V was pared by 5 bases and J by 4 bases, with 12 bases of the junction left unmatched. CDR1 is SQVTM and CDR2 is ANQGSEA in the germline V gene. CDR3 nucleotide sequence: TGCAGCGTTTACCTTCTTACGGGACTAGCATACGAGCAGTACTTC. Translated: CSVYLLTGLAYEQYF.

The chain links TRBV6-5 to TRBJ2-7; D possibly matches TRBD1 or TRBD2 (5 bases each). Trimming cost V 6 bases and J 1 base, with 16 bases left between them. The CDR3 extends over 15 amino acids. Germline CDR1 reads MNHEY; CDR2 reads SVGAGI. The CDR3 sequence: CASRPGTEESYEQYF. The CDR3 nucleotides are TGTGCCAGCAGACCCGGGACCGAAGAGTCCTACGAGCAGTACTTC.